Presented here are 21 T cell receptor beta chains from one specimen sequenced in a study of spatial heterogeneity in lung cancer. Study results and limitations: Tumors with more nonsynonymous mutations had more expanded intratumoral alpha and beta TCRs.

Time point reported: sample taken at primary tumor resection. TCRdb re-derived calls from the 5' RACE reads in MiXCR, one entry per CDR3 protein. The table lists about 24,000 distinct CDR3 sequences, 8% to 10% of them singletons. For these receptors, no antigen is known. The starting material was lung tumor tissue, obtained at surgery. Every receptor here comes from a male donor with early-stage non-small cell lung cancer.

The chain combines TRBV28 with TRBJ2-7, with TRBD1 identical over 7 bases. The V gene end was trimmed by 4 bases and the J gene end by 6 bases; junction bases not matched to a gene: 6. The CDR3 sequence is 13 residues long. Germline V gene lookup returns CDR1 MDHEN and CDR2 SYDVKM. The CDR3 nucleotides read TGTGCCAGCAGTTCGACAGGGTTGGGCGAGCAGTACTTC. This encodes CASSSTGLGEQYF.

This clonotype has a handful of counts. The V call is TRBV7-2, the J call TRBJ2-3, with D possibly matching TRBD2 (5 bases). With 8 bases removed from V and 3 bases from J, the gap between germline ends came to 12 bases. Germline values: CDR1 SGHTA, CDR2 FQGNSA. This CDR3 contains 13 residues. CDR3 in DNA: TGTGCCAGCCGCCCTGGGAGAACAGATACGCAGTATTTT. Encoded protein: CASRPGRTDTQYF.

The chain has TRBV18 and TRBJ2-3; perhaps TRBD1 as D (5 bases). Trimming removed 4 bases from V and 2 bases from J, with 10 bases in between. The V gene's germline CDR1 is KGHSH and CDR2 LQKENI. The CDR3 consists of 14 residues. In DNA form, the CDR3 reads TGTGCCAGCTCACTGGCAGGGATCACAGATACGCAGTATTTT. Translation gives CASSLAGITDTQYF.

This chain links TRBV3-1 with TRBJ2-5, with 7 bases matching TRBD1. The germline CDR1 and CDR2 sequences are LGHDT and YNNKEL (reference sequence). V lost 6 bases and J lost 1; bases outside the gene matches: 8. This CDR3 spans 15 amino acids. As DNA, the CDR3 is TGTGCCAGCAGGACCGCAGACAGGGCCCAAGAGACCCAGTACTTC. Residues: CASRTADRAQETQYF.

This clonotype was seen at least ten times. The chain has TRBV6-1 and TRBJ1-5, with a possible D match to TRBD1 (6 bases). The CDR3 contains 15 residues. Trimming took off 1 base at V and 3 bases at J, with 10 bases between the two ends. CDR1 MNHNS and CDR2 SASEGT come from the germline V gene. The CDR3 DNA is TGTGCCAGCAGTGAAGGGACAGCCAACAATCAGCCCCAGCATTTT. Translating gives CASSEGTANNQPQHF.

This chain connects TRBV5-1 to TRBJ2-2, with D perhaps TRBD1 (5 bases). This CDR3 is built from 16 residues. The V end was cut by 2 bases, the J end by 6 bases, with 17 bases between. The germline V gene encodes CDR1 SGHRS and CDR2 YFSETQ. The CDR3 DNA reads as TGCGCCAGCAGCTTAACCGGGCAGGGTCTGTCCGGGGAGCTGTTTTTT. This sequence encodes CASSLTGQGLSGELFF. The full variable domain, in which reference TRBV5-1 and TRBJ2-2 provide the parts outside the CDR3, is KAGVTQTPRYLIKTRGQQVTLSCSPISGHRSVSWYQQTPGQGLQFLFEYFSETQRNKGNFPGRFSGRQFSNSRSEMNVSTLELGDSALYLCASSLTGQGLSGELFFGEGSRLTVL.

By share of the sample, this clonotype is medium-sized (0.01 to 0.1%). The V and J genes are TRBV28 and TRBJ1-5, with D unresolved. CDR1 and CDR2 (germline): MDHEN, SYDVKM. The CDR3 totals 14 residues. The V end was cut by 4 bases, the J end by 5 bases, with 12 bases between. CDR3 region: CASSSPHSYQPQHF. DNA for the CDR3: TGTGCCAGCAGTTCCCCCCACAGCTATCAGCCCCAGCATTTT. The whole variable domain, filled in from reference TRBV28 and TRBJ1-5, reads DVKVTQSSRYLVKRTGEKVFLECVQDMDHENMFWYRQDPGLGLRLIYFSYDVKMKEKGDIPEGYSVSREKKERFSLILESASTNQTSMYLCASSSPHSYQPQHFGDGTRLSIL.

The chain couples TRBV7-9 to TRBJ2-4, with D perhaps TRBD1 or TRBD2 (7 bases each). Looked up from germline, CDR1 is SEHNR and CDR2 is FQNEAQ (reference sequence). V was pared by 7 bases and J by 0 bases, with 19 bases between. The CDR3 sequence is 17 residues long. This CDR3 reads CASTQGGSAQAKNIQYF. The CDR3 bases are TGTGCCAGCACCCAGGGGGGGAGCGCCCAAGCCAAAAACATTCAGTACTTC. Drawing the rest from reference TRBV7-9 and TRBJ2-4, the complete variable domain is DTGVSQNPRHKITKRGQNVTFRCDPISEHNRLYWYRQTLGQGPEFLTYFQNEAQLEKSRLLSDRFSAERPKGSFSTLEIQRTEQGDSAMYLCASTQGGSAQAKNIQYFGAGTRLSVL.

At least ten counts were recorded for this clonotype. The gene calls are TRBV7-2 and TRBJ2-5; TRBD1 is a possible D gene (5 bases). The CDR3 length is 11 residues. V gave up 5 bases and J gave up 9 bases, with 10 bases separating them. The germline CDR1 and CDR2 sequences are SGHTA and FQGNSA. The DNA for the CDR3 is TGTGCCAGCAGCCAGGGCACCCCCCAGTACTTC. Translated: CASSQGTPQYF.

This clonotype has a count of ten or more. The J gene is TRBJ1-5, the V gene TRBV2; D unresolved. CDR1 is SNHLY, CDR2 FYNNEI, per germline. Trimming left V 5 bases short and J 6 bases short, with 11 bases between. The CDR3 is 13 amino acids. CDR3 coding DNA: TGTGCCAGCAGTCCCTTCTCAGTTCAGCCCCAGCATTTT. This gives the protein CASSPFSVQPQHF.

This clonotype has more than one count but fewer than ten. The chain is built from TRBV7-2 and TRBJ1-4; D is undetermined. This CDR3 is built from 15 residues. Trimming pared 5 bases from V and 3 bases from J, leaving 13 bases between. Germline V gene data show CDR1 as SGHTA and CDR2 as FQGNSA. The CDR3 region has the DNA TGTGCCAGCAGCGCTGCCCACGGAGCTAATGAAAAACTGTTTTTT. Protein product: CASSAAHGANEKLFF. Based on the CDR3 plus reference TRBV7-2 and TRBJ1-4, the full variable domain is GAGVSQSPSNKVTEKGKDVELRCDPISGHTALYWYRQSLGQGLEFLIYFQGNSAPDKSGLPSDRFSAERTGGSVSTLTIQRTQQEDSAVYLCASSAAHGANEKLFFGSGTQLSVL.

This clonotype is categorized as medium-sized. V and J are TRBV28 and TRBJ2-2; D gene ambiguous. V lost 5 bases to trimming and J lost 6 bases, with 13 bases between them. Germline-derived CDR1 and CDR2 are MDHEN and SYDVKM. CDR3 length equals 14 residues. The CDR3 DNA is TGTGCCAGCAGTCTTGTAAGGGATGCCGGGGAGCTGTTTTTT. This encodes CASSLVRDAGELFF.

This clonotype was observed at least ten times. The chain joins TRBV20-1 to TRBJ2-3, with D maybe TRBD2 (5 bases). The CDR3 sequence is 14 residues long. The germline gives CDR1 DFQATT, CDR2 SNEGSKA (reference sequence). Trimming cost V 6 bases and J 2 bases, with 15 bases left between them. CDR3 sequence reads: CSAPPASTTDTQYF. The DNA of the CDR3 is TGCAGTGCGCCTCCGGCTAGCACCACAGATACGCAGTATTTT.

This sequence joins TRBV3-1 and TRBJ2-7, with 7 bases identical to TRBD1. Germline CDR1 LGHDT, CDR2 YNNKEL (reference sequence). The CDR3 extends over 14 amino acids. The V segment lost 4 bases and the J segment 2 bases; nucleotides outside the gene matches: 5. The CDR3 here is CASSRLQGAYEQYF. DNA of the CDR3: TGTGCCAGCAGCCGACTCCAGGGGGCCTACGAGCAGTACTTC.

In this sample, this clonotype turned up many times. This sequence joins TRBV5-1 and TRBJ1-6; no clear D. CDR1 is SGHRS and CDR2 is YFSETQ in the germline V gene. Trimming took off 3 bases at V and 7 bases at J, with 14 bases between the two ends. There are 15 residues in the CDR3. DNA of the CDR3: TGCGCCAGCAGCTCACATACTGGACGGAATTCACCCCTCCACTTT. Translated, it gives CASSSHTGRNSPLHF.

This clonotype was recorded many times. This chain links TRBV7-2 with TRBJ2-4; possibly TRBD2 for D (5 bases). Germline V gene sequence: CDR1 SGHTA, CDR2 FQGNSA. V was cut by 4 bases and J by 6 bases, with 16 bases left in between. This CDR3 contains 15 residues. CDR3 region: CASSYERVRPNIQYF. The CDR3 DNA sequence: TGTGCCAGCAGCTATGAGAGGGTCCGGCCAAACATTCAGTACTTC.

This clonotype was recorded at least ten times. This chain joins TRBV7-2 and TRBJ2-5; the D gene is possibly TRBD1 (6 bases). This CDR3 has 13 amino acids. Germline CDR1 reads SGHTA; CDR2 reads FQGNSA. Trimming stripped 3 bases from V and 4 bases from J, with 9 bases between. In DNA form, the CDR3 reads TGTGCCAGCAGCTTTACAGGGATAGAGACCCAGTACTTC. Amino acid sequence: CASSFTGIETQYF. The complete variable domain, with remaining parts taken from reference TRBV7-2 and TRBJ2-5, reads GAGVSQSPSNKVTEKGKDVELRCDPISGHTALYWYRQSLGQGLEFLIYFQGNSAPDKSGLPSDRFSAERTGGSVSTLTIQRTQQEDSAVYLCASSFTGIETQYFGPGTRLLVL.

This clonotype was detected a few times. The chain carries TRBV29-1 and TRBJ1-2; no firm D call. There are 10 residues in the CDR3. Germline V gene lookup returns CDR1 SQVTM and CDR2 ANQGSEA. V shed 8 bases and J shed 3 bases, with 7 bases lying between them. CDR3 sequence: CSLWDYGYTF. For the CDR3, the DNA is TGCAGCTTATGGGACTATGGCTACACCTTC.

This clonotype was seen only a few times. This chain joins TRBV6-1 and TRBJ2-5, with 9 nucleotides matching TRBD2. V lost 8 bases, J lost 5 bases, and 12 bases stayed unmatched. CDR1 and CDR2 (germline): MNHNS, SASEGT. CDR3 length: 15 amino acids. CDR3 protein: CASLTSGGWSETQYF. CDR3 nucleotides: TGTGCCAGCTTAACCAGCGGGGGGTGGAGCGAGACCCAGTACTTC.

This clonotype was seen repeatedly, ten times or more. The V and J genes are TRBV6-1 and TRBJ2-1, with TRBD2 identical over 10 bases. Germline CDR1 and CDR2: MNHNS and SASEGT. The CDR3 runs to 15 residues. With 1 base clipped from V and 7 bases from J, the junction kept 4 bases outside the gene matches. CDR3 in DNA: TGTGCCAGCAGTGAAGGGACTAGCGGCTTAAATGAGCAGTTCTTC. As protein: CASSEGTSGLNEQFF.

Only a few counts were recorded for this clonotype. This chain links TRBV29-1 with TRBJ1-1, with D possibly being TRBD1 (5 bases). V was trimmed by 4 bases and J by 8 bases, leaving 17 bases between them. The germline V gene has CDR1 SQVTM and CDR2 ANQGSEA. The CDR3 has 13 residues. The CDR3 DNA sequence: TGCAGCGTTGGATTGGGGGACTCAAGAGAAGCTTTCTTT. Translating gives CSVGLGDSREAFF.